This TCR beta chain was recovered during a study of CD8 T cells in Susac syndrome. Study background: Among sequenced Susac syndrome patients, about six had active disease and under ten were in remission. Study-wide findings and caveats: In Susac patients, clonal expansion was not detected in CD4+ cells.

Random hexamers were used to reverse transcribe roughly 0.45 to 1 ug of RNA. TCRdb independently ran MiXCR on the immunoSEQ multiplex PCR reads; one entry per CDR3 protein. The sample lists tens of thousands of distinct CDR3 sequences, about 93% occurring once. Germline V CDR1 and CDR2: SGDLS, YYNGEE. CDR3 length: 17 amino acids. The V segment lost 0 bases and the J segment 2 bases; nucleotides outside the gene matches: 2. This clonotype appeared a few times. Its antigen remains unknown. TCR beta was sequenced from blood CD8+ and CD4+ T cells. The specimen sequenced was CD4+ T cells from PBMCs. This sequence originates from a human donor with Susac syndrome. The rearrangement joins TRBV9 to TRBJ2-1, with 13 nucleotides matching TRBD2. The CDR3 DNA reads as TGTGCCAGCAGCGTAGACACTAGCGGGAGGGCCTACAATGAGCAGTTCTTC. As protein: CASSVDTSGRAYNEQFF. The entire variable domain, with the rest obtained from reference TRBV9 and TRBJ2-1, is as follows: DSGVTQTPKHLITATGQRVTLRCSPRSGDLSVYWYQQSLDQGLQFLIQYYNGEERAKGNILERFSAQQFPDLHSELNLSSLELGDSALYFCASSVDTSGRAYNEQFFGPGTRLTVL.